One and the same sample provided the 28 T cell receptor beta chains below, sequenced in a study of T-cell reconstitution after alpha-beta-depleted transplantation in children. Unique molecular identifiers were incorporated when the TCRbeta library was constructed. MiXCR was run by TCRdb on the PCR reads, yielding one entry per CDR3 protein. The sample records 700,000 to 950,000 distinct CDR3 sequences, 15% to 20% being singletons. The source was PBMCs, mostly from graft donor cells, collected 360 days after TCRalphabeta/CD19-depleted stem cell transplant. All receptors come from a male patient between 5 and 17 years old who had a stem cell transplant for acute lymphoblastic leukemia, so the T cells may come from the graft donor.

In this sample, this clonotype turned up a few times. The V and J genes are TRBV24-1 and TRBJ2-1, with unresolved D. Trimming took off 10 bases at V and 3 bases at J, with 9 bases between the two ends. The CDR3 sequence is 12 residues long. Germline CDR1 and CDR2: KGHDR and SFDVKD. CDR3 nucleotide sequence: TGTGCCACGCGCACTGACTACAATGAGCAGTTCTTC. Its protein product is CATRTDYNEQFF.

The table lists this clonotype with a few counts. The rearrangement uses TRBV11-2 and TRBJ2-7, with D uncertain. V lost 6 bases and J 3 bases, leaving 12 bases between the germline ends. This CDR3 has 13 amino acids. CDR1 is SGHAT and CDR2 is FQNNGV in the germline V gene. CDR3 amino acids: CASSFDLLYEQYF. The CDR3 DNA sequence: TGTGCCAGCAGTTTCGACCTTCTCTACGAGCAGTACTTC.

This clonotype was observed many times. The chain employs TRBV27 and TRBJ2-5; TRBD2 matches 15 bases. V trimming: 2 bases; J trimming: 7 bases; junction bases outside the gene matches: 2. The CDR3 is 15 residues long. The germline gives CDR1 MNHEY, CDR2 SMNVEV (reference sequence). The CDR3: CASSLGLAGGGTQYF. In nucleotides, the CDR3 is TGTGCCAGCAGTTTAGGACTAGCGGGAGGGGGGACCCAGTACTTC.

This clonotype occurred a few times. This chain links TRBV7-2 with TRBJ1-1; TRBD1 might be the D (6 bases). The V gene's germline CDR1 is SGHTA and CDR2 FQGNSA. This CDR3 region has 13 residues. V lost 5 bases and J lost 5, with 12 bases in between. The CDR3 sequence: CASSVLQGTEAFF. CDR3 DNA sequence: TGTGCCAGCAGCGTTCTACAGGGTACTGAAGCTTTCTTT.

This clonotype was picked up a small number of times. This chain connects TRBV5-1 to TRBJ1-1; tentatively, D is TRBD1 (5 bases). This CDR3 is 15 amino acids long. V lost 2 bases and J 3 bases, leaving 14 bases between the germline ends. The germline CDR1 and CDR2 sequences are SGHRS and YFSETQ. The CDR3 DNA follows: TGCGCCAGCAGCTTTGACAGATTTAAGGACACTGAAGCTTTCTTT. Its translation is CASSFDRFKDTEAFF.

This clonotype was found a few times. The CDR3 nucleotides read TGCGCCAGCAGCATTACAGGGGCCTCCACAGATACGCAGTATTTT. It yields the protein CASSITGASTDTQYF. V is TRBV5-1 and J is TRBJ2-3; TRBD1 aligns across 7 bases. Germline loops: CDR1 SGHRS, CDR2 YFSETQ. The CDR3 extends over 15 amino acids. Trimming cost V 4 bases and J 2 bases; bases outside gene matches: 7.

This clonotype has just a few counts. The chain carries TRBV4-1 and TRBJ2-2; TRBD2 matches at 8 bases. Germline assignment: CDR1 MGHRA and CDR2 YSYEKL. The CDR3 runs 15 residues. V lost 7 bases and J lost 2; bases outside the gene matches: 6. CDR3 bases: TGCGCCAGCACCGGGACTAGAGTTAACACCGGGGAGCTGTTTTTT. Protein product: CASTGTRVNTGELFF.

V usage is TRBV12-3 or TRBV12-4 and J usage is TRBJ2-1; possibly TRBD2 for D (6 bases). V was cut by 5 bases and J by 7 bases, with 12 bases left in between. The CDR3 contains 13 residues. The CDR3 region has the DNA TGTGCCAGCAGTCGGGACTCCTGGAATGAGCAGTTCTTC. Translated: CASSRDSWNEQFF.

The V and J genes are TRBV6-2 or TRBV6-3 and TRBJ2-2; TRBD2 might be the D (6 bases). V was shortened by 2 bases and J by 4 bases, with 11 bases between the two germline ends. The CDR3 has 15 residues. Germline values: CDR1 MNHEY, CDR2 SVGEGT. CDR3 DNA sequence: TGTGCCAGCAGTTACGGCGGGACCTTCACCGGGGAGCTGTTTTTT. Protein sequence: CASSYGGTFTGELFF.

This clonotype turned up a few times. The chain employs TRBV2 and TRBJ2-2, with no clear D. CDR1 and CDR2 (germline): SNHLY, FYNNEI. Between the trimmed V and J ends, which lost 4 bases and 2 bases, there was a span of 11 bases. The CDR3 runs to 15 residues. The CDR3: CASSVNPVNTGELFF. In DNA, the CDR3 is TGTGCCAGCAGTGTCAATCCAGTTAACACCGGGGAGCTGTTTTTT.

This clonotype was seen a handful of times. The chain combines TRBV5-1 with TRBJ2-7; 8 bases map to TRBD1. Germline V lookup: CDR1 SGHRS, CDR2 YFSETQ. The CDR3 loop spans 16 amino acids. V lost 0 bases and J lost 3; bases outside the gene matches: 8. The CDR3 sequence is CASSLDLGQDFYEQYF. For the CDR3, the DNA is TGCGCCAGCAGCTTGGATCTGGGACAGGATTTCTACGAGCAGTACTTC.

This clonotype has just a few counts. The rearrangement joins TRBV5-5 to TRBJ1-4; 7 bases align to TRBD1. This CDR3 is 14 amino acids long. In germline, CDR1 is SGHKS, CDR2 YYEKEE (reference sequence). J lost 6 bases, V lost 1 base, and 3 bases had no gene match. Written as DNA, the CDR3 is TGTGCCAGCAGCTTGAGGGGGCGTTATGAAAAACTGTTTTTT. Residues: CASSLRGRYEKLFF. Full variable domain (outside the CDR3, taken from reference TRBV5-5 and TRBJ1-4): DAGVTQSPTHLIKTRGQQVTLRCSPISGHKSVSWYQQVLGQGPQFIFQYYEKEERGRGNFPDRFSARQFPNYSSELNVNALLLGDSALYLCASSLRGRYEKLFFGSGTQLSVL.

This clonotype was seen many times. The chain uses TRBV5-1 and TRBJ2-7; 10 nucleotides match TRBD1. Germline lookup yields CDR1 SGHRS and CDR2 YFSETQ. V was pared by 3 bases and J by 3 bases, with 3 bases of the junction left unmatched. This CDR3 has 14 residues. CDR3 coding DNA: TGCGCCAGCAGCTGGGACAGGGGTTACTACGAGCAGTACTTC. Its protein is CASSWDRGYYEQYF. Drawing the rest from reference TRBV5-1 and TRBJ2-7, the complete variable domain is KAGVTQTPRYLIKTRGQQVTLSCSPISGHRSVSWYQQTPGQGLQFLFEYFSETQRNKGNFPGRFSGRQFSNSRSEMNVSTLELGDSALYLCASSWDRGYYEQYFGPGTRLTVT.

This clonotype was observed at least ten times. CDR3 sequence (DNA): TGTGCCAGCTCATCCGGACTAGCGGGACCGAACAATGAGCAGTTCTTC. It codes for CASSSGLAGPNNEQFF. The V and J genes are TRBV18 and TRBJ2-1, with 12 bases lining up with TRBD2. CDR1 is KGHSH, CDR2 LQKENI, per germline. J was trimmed by 5 bases and V by 5 bases; bases with no gene match: 7. CDR3 length: 16 amino acids. Full variable domain (rest looked up from reference TRBV18 and TRBJ2-1): NAGVMQNPRHLVRRRGQEARLRCSPMKGHSHVYWYRQLPEEGLKFMVYLQKENIIDESGMPKERFSAEFPKEGPSILRIQQVVRGDSAAYFCASSSGLAGPNNEQFFGPGTRLTVL.

This clonotype turned up a few times. The chain couples TRBV29-1 to TRBJ2-2; D possibly corresponds to TRBD2 (6 bases). Trimming removed 4 bases at V and 0 bases at J, with 9 bases between. Germline V CDR1 and CDR2: SQVTM, ANQGSEA. The CDR3 sequence is 14 residues long. The CDR3 DNA follows: TGCAGCGTTGGAGGGACTTCGAACACCGGGGAGCTGTTTTTT. This encodes CSVGGTSNTGELFF.

The rearrangement links TRBV4-1 to TRBJ1-2, with 7 bases identical to TRBD1. There are 16 residues in the CDR3. The germline gives CDR1 MGHRA, CDR2 YSYEKL. V lost 2 bases to trimming and J lost 7 bases; unmatched junction nucleotides: 13. CDR3 protein: CASSQPRDRPDRGYTF. In DNA form, the CDR3 reads TGCGCCAGCAGCCAACCCCGGGACAGACCCGATCGTGGCTACACCTTC.

V and J are TRBV5-1 and TRBJ2-1; TRBD2 agrees at 9 bases. Germline CDR1 and CDR2: SGHRS and YFSETQ. This CDR3 is built from 15 residues. Unmatched junction bases numbered 10, after V lost 4 bases and J lost 8 bases. Written as DNA, the CDR3 is TGCGCCAGCAGCCCCCCGGGACTAGCTGGGGATGAGCAGTTCTTC. This translates into CASSPPGLAGDEQFF.

The chain uses TRBV4-1 and TRBJ1-2; TRBD1 agrees at 10 bases. CDR3 length equals 17 residues. V trimming: 6 bases; J trimming: 3 bases; junction bases outside the gene matches: 13. Germline CDR1 and CDR2: MGHRA and YSYEKL. CDR3 region: CASRKVGTGARDYGYTF. Here the CDR3 DNA reads TGCGCCAGCAGGAAGGTCGGGACAGGGGCAAGAGACTATGGCTACACCTTC.

This sequence joins TRBV5-1 and TRBJ1-5; D gene unclear. Germline V gene sequence: CDR1 SGHRS, CDR2 YFSETQ. Trimming left V 4 bases short and J 0 bases short, with 11 bases between. The CDR3 is made up of 15 amino acids. CDR3: CASSPGYHSNQPQHF. CDR3 sequence (DNA): TGCGCCAGCAGCCCAGGTTACCATAGCAATCAGCCCCAGCATTTT.

This clonotype was detected a few times. The rearrangement joins TRBV5-1 to TRBJ2-1; D gene ambiguous. V was cut by 5 bases and J by 0 bases, with 15 bases left in between. This CDR3 is 16 amino acids long. Germline assignment: CDR1 SGHRS and CDR2 YFSETQ. The CDR3 DNA reads as TGCGCCAGCAGTCCCAAGGCGGACCCCTCCTACAATGAGCAGTTCTTC. Residues: CASSPKADPSYNEQFF.

This clonotype has only a few counts. The V call is TRBV6-4, the J call TRBJ2-1; 10 positions agree with TRBD2. V shed 0 bases and J 6 bases; nucleotides not matched to a gene: 5. This CDR3 contains 16 residues. CDR1 and CDR2 (germline): MRHNA, SNTAGT. CDR3 amino acids: CASSDSKGLATNEQFF. CDR3 DNA sequence: TGTGCCAGCAGTGACTCGAAGGGACTAGCGACCAATGAGCAGTTCTTC.

At least ten counts were recorded for this clonotype. The chain joins TRBV5-1 to TRBJ2-7; no clear D. V lost 2 bases and J 0 bases, leaving 9 bases between the germline ends. The CDR3 has 14 residues. Germline values: CDR1 SGHRS, CDR2 YFSETQ. The CDR3 is CASSLVGNSYEQYF. The DNA of the CDR3 is TGCGCCAGCAGCTTAGTGGGCAACTCCTACGAGCAGTACTTC.

This chain connects TRBV5-1 to TRBJ2-7; tentatively, D is TRBD1 (6 bases). The germline CDR1 and CDR2 sequences are SGHRS and YFSETQ. The CDR3 is 14 residues long. Trimming removed 2 bases from V and 2 bases from J, with 11 bases in between. The CDR3 region is CASSLTGYPYEQYF. The CDR3 coding sequence is TGCGCCAGCAGCTTAACAGGGTATCCCTACGAGCAGTACTTC.

A remark on this clonotype: Just one base apart from a much larger clone, this may be a read error. The genes are TRBV20-1 and TRBJ2-1; 7 positions agree with TRBD2. CDR3 size: 12 residues. From germline, CDR1 is DFQATT and CDR2 SNEGSKA (reference sequence). CDR3 region: CSASGRSSEQIF. Written as DNA, the CDR3 is TGCAGTGCTAGCGGGAGGAGCAGTGAGCAGATCTTC.

This clonotype has more than one count but fewer than ten. The chain recombines TRBV5-6 with TRBJ2-7, with D possibly being TRBD1 (5 bases). This CDR3 region has 15 residues. The V end lost 4 bases, the J end lost 5 bases, and 19 bases lay between the germline ends. Germline V gene sequence: CDR1 SGHDT, CDR2 YYEEEE. The CDR3 spells CASSLPWGKMDEQYF. The DNA for the CDR3 is TGTGCCAGCAGCCTACCCTGGGGCAAGATGGACGAGCAGTACTTC.

This chain links TRBV6-5 with TRBJ2-1; no firm D call. Germline lookup yields CDR1 MNHEY and CDR2 SVGAGI. Trimming left V 1 base short and J 5 bases short, with 18 bases between. The CDR3 has 17 amino acids. CDR3 in DNA: TGTGCCAGCAGTTACTTCCCGAAGTCTTCCCTTGACAATGAGCAGTTCTTC. Translating gives CASSYFPKSSLDNEQFF.

This clonotype showed up just a few times. The chain joins TRBV16 to TRBJ2-5, with D unresolved. Trimming left V 2 bases short and J 1 base short, with 11 bases between. This CDR3 comprises 15 residues. Germline V gene sequence: CDR1 KGHSY, CDR2 FQNENV. The CDR3 coding sequence is TGTGCCAGCAGCCAAAAAGAACGACCCCAAGAGACCCAGTACTTC. Translating it yields CASSQKERPQETQYF. Supplemented by reference TRBV16 and TRBJ2-5, the full variable domain reads GEEVAQTPKHLVRGEGQKAKLYCAPIKGHSYVFWYQQVLKNEFKFLISFQNENVFDETGMPKERFSAKCLPNSPCSLEIQATKLEDSAVYFCASSQKERPQETQYFGPGTRLLVL.

This clonotype was counted between two and nine times. The DNA for the CDR3 is TGTGCCAGCAGTGGGGTCCTAGCGGCTCTCTACAATGAGCAGTTCTTC. The encoded protein is CASSGVLAALYNEQFF. The V call is TRBV5-5, the J call TRBJ2-1, with 7 nucleotides matching TRBD2. Trimming removed 5 bases from V and 3 bases from J; junction bases left unmatched: 11. Germline V lookup: CDR1 SGHKS, CDR2 YYEKEE (reference sequence). The CDR3 has 16 residues.